This paragraph reports one T cell receptor beta chain. Its matching antigen is unknown. The data were obtained in a study of T-cell reconstitution after alpha-beta-depleted transplantation in children. The CDR3 is 16 amino acids. A library of TCRbeta sequences, prepared with unique molecular identifiers, was generated. Each CDR3 protein is one row after TCRdb ran MiXCR on the PCR reads. The data contain some 460,000 distinct CDR3 sequences, about 16% of them singletons. Findings and caveats of the study: Some patients' high day-60 TCRbeta diversity was traced to surviving recipient T cells and thymic progenitors. Reported findings indicate that, about two months after transplant, alpha-beta T cells came from several hundred expanded clones, which were derived from non-depleted graft cells. Diversity and T-cell counts at one year after transplant derived mostly from new T cells.

The source of this sequence is a boy in the first two years of life who had a stem cell transplant for Wiskott-Aldrich syndrome, so the T cells may come from the graft donor. This chain links TRBV21-1 with TRBJ2-6; no check of the table's D call, TRBD2, against the DNA was made. TRBV21-1 is an annotated pseudogene. The material was PBMCs, mostly from graft donor cells, obtained 360 days after TCRalphabeta/CD19-depleted stem cell transplant. CDR3 coding DNA: TGTGCCAGCAGTGTGGTAGCGGGACAAGGGGCCAACGTCCTGACTTTC. It codes for CASSVVAGQGANVLTF.